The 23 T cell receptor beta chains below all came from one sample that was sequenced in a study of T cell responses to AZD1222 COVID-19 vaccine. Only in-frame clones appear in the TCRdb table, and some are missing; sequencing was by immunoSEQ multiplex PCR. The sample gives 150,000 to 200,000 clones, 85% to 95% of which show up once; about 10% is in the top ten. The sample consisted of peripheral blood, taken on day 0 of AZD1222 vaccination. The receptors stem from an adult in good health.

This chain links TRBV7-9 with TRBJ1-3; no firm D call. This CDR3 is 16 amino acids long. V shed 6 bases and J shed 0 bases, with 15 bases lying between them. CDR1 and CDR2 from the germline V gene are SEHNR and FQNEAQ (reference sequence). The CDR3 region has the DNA TGTGCCAGCAGGCTCCCGACGGGGATCTCTGGAAACACCATATATTTT. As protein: CASRLPTGISGNTIYF.

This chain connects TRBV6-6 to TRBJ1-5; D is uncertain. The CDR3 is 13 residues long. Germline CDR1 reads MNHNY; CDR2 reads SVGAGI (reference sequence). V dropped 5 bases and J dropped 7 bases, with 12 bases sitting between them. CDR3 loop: CASSQSQIQPQHF. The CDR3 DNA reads TGTGCCAGCAGTCAGTCCCAAATCCAGCCCCAGCATTTT.

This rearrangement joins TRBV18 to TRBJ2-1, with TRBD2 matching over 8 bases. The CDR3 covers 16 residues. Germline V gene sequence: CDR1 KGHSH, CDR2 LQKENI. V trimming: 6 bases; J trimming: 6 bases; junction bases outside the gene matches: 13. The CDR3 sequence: CASSPGGGRFVNEQFF. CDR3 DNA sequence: TGTGCCAGCTCCCCCGGGGGGGGCAGGTTTGTCAATGAGCAGTTCTTC.

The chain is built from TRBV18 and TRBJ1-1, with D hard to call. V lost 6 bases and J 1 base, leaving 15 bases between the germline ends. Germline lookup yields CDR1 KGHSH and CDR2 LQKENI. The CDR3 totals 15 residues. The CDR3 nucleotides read TGTGCCAGCTCGCCTGCATTTATGGGGAACACTGAAGCTTTCTTT. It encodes CASSPAFMGNTEAFF.

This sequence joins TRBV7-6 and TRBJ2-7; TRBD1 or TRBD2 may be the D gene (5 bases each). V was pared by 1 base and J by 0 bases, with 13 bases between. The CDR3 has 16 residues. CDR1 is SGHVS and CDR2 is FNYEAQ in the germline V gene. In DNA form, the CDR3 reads TGTGCCAGCAGCTTAGGGCAAGGGGACCCCTCCTACGAGCAGTACTTC. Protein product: CASSLGQGDPSYEQYF.

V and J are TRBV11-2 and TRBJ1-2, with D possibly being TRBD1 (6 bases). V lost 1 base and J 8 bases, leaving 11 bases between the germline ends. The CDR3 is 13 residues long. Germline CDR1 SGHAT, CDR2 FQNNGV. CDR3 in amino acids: CASSLGAGAGYTF. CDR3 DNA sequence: TGTGCCAGCAGCTTAGGGGCAGGGGCCGGCTACACCTTC.

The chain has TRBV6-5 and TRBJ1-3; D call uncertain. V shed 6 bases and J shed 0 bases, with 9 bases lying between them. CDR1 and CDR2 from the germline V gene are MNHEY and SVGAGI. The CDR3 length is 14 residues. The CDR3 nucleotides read TGTGCCAGCAGCGGACGGATCTCTGGAAACACCATATATTTT. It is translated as CASSGRISGNTIYF.

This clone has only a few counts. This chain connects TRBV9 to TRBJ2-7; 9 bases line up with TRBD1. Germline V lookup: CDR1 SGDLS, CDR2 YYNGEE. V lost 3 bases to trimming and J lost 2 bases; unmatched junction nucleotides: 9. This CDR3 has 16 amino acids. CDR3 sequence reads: CASSAPVGQGTYEQYF. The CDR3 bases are TGTGCCAGCAGCGCGCCCGTAGGACAGGGGACCTACGAGCAGTACTTC.

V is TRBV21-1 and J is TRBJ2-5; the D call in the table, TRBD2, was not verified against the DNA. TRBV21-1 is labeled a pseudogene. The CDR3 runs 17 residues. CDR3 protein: CATNPEELAGGPETQYF. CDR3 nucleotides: TGTGCCACTAATCCGGAGGAACTAGCGGGGGGGCCAGAGACCCAGTACTTC.

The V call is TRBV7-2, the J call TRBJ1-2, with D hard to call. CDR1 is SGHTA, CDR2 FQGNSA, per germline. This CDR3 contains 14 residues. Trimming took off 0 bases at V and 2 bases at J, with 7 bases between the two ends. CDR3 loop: CASSLAQRNYGYTF. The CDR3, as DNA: TGTGCCAGCAGCTTAGCCCAGCGAAACTATGGCTACACCTTC. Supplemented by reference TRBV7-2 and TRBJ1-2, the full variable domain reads GAGVSQSPSNKVTEKGKDVELRCDPISGHTALYWYRQSLGQGLEFLIYFQGNSAPDKSGLPSDRFSAERTGGSVSTLTIQRTQQEDSAVYLCASSLAQRNYGYTFGSGTRLTVV.

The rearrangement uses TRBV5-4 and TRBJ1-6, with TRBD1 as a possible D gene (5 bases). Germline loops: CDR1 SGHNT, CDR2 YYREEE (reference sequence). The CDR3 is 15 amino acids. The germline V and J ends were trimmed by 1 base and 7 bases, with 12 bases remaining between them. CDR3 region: CASSLSGTRNSPLHF. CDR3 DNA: TGTGCCAGCAGCTTGTCGGGGACGCGGAATTCACCCCTCCACTTT.

In DNA form, the CDR3 reads TGCGCCAGCAGCTTGAGACAGGACAGGCCTGGTGGCTACACCTTC. Translated, it gives CASSLRQDRPGGYTF. This chain joins TRBV5-1 and TRBJ1-2; 7 bases map to TRBD1. The length of the CDR3 is 15 residues. The germline CDR1 and CDR2 sequences are SGHRS and YFSETQ. V lost 1 base and J lost 7; bases outside the gene matches: 10.

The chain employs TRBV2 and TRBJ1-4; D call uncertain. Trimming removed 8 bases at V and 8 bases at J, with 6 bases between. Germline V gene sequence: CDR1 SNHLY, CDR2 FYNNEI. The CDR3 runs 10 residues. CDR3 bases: TGTGCCAGCGTGGGAGAAAAACTGTTTTTT. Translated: CASVGEKLFF.

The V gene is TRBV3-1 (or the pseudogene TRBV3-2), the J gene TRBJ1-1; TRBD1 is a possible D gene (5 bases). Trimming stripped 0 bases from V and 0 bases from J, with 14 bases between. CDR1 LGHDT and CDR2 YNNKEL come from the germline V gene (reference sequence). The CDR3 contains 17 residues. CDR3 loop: CASSQDASRGMNTEAFF. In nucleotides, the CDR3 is TGTGCCAGCAGCCAAGACGCCTCGCGGGGCATGAACACTGAAGCTTTCTTT.

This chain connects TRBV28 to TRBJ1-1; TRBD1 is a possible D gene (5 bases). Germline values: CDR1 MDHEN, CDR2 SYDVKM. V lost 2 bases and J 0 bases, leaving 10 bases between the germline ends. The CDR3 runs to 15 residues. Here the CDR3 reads CASSLTGRMNTEAFF. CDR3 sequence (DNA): TGTGCCAGCAGTTTAACGGGACGGATGAACACTGAAGCTTTCTTT. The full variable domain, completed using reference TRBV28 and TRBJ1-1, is DVKVTQSSRYLVKRTGEKVFLECVQDMDHENMFWYRQDPGLGLRLIYFSYDVKMKEKGDIPEGYSVSREKKERFSLILESASTNQTSMYLCASSLTGRMNTEAFFGQGTRLTVV.

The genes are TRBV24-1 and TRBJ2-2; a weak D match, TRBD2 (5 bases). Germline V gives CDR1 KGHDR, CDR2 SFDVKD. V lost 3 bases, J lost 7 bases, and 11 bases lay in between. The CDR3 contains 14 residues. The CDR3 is CATSDPRTGGELFF. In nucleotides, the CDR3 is TGTGCCACCAGTGATCCGCGGACTGGCGGGGAGCTGTTTTTT.

CDR3 coding DNA: TGTGCCAGCAGCTTATATCCGTCAGGGGTCATGAACACTGAAGCTTTCTTT. This translates into CASSLYPSGVMNTEAFF. This chain uses TRBV7-2 with TRBJ1-1; TRBD1 might be the D (6 bases). Germline V gene data show CDR1 as SGHTA and CDR2 as FQGNSA. Trimming cost V 2 bases and J 0 bases, with 16 bases left between them. The CDR3 is 17 amino acids.

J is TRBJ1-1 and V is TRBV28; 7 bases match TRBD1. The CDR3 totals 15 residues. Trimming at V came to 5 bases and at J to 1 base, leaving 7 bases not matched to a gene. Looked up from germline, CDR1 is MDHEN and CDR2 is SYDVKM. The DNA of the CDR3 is TGTGCCAGCAGTCGCACCGGGACAGAGAACACTGAAGCTTTCTTT. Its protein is CASSRTGTENTEAFF.

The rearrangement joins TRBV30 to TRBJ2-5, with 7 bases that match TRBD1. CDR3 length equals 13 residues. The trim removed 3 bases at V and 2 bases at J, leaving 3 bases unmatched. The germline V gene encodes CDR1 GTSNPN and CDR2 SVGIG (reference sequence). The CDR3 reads CAWRGQRQETQYF. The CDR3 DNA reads TGTGCCTGGAGGGGACAGAGACAAGAGACCCAGTACTTC.

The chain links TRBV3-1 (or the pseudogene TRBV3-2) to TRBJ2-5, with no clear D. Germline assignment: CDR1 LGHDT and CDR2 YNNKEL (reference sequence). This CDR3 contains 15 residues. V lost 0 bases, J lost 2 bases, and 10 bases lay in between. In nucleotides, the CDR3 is TGTGCCAGCAGCCAAGATTTTCAGCAACAAGAGACCCAGTACTTC. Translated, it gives CASSQDFQQQETQYF.

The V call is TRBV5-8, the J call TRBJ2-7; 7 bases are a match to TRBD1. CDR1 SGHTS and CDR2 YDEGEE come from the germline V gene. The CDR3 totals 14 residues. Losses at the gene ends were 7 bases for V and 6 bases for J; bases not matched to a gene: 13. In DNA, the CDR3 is TGTGCCAGCGGAAGGGACAGCCAAAGGGCCGAGCAGTACTTC. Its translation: CASGRDSQRAEQYF.

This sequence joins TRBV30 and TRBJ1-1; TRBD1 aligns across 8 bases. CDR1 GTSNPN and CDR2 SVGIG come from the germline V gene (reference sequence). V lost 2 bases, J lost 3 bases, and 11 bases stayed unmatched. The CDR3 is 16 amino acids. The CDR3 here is CAWSRSDRAFDTEAFF. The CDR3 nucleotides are TGTGCCTGGAGTAGGTCGGACAGGGCTTTTGACACTGAAGCTTTCTTT.

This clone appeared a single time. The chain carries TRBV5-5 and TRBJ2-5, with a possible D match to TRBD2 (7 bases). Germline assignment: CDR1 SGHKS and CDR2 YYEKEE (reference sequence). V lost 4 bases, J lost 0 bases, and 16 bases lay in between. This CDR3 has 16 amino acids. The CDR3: CASSQGRGGYQETQYF. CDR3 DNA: TGTGCCAGCAGCCAAGGCAGGGGAGGGTACCAAGAGACCCAGTACTTC.